This TCR beta chain was documented in a study of Graves' ophthalmopathy and Graves' hyperthyroidism. Study-wide points: Detection in blood was also observed for most expanded thyroid clonotypes above 0.001 frequency. Discriminating ophthalmopathy from stable hyperthyroidism, a 13-signature model attained a sensitivity of 85% to 90% and a specificity of around 81%.

The length of the CDR3 is 16 residues. V lost 1 base and J 6 bases, leaving 15 bases between the germline ends. Germline V gene data show CDR1 as MGHRA and CDR2 as YSYEKL. Concerning this clonotype itself: No antigen is known for it.

Amplified TCR beta CDR3 regions were obtained using RNA transcripts as template. HTBI-primed first-round RT-PCR preceded second-round multiplex PCR. From the multiplex PCR reads, TCRdb called clonotypes with MiXCR, one entry per CDR3 protein. The sample includes 200,000 to 250,000 distinct CDR3 sequences, 20% to 25% seen only once; the top ten take under 55%. The rearrangement links TRBV4-1 to TRBJ2-2; D is possibly TRBD2 (6 bases). The TCR comes from a woman aged 45-65 years with Graves' ophthalmopathy. Sequencing was performed on peripheral blood. CDR3 coding DNA: TGCGCCAGCAGCCAAGGGAGGGCACGCTCTGCCGGGGAGCTGTTTTTT. Translating it yields CASSQGRARSAGELFF.